The 27 T cell receptor beta chains presented below share a single source sample, sequenced in a study of blood T cell repertoires in COVID-19. Profiled with immunoSEQ multiplex PCR; TCRdb holds only in-frame clones, not every one. Here the sample spans around 250,000 clones, about 90% being singletons. Sequenced input: PBMCs or T cells enriched from blood (not recorded which). The receptors were sampled from a human donor in a cohort exposed to, infected with or recovered from COVID-19 (not recorded which). The donor label of this sample is uncertain.

The chain couples TRBV10-3 to TRBJ1-6; 11 bases line up with TRBD1. Trimming at V came to 2 bases and at J to 7 bases, leaving 4 bases not matched to a gene. Germline values: CDR1 ENHRY, CDR2 SYGVKD. This CDR3 spans 16 amino acids. The CDR3 protein is CAISEGDRGKNSPLHF. The CDR3 nucleotides read TGTGCCATCAGTGAGGGGGACAGGGGGAAGAATTCACCCCTCCACTTT.

This clone came up a few times. The chain carries TRBV5-1 and TRBJ1-5; weak D call: TRBD1 (5 bases). This CDR3 has 15 amino acids. Looked up from germline, CDR1 is SGHRS and CDR2 is YFSETQ. The germline V and J ends were trimmed by 0 bases and 2 bases, with 9 bases remaining between them. CDR3 residues: CASSLAGGGNQPQHF. CDR3 bases: TGCGCCAGCAGCTTGGCGGGAGGGGGCAATCAGCCCCAGCATTTT.

This clone was detected only once. The V call is TRBV13, the J call TRBJ2-1; 7 nucleotides agree with TRBD2. The CDR3 has 17 amino acids. Germline V gene sequence: CDR1 PRHDT, CDR2 FYEKMQ (reference sequence). Losses at the gene ends were 2 bases for V and 7 bases for J; bases not matched to a gene: 14. The CDR3 region has the DNA TGTGCCAGCAGCTTAAACCCGCTGGTTAGCGGGCGGAATGAGCAGTTCTTC. It translates to CASSLNPLVSGRNEQFF.

J is TRBJ1-2 and V is TRBV12-3 or TRBV12-4, with 7 positions matching TRBD1. CDR3 length: 13 residues. With 4 bases clipped from V and 2 bases from J, the junction kept 1 base outside the gene matches. CDR3 residues: CASSWDSNYGYTF. The CDR3, as DNA: TGTGCCAGCAGTTGGGACAGCAACTATGGCTACACCTTC.

This chain uses TRBV27 with TRBJ1-5; a possible D gene is TRBD1 (6 bases). This CDR3 is 13 amino acids long. V was pared by 7 bases and J by 6 bases, with 13 bases between. In germline, CDR1 is MNHEY, CDR2 SMNVEV (reference sequence). The CDR3 sequence: CASTGARGQPQHF. The CDR3 region has the DNA TGTGCCAGCACAGGGGCCCGGGGTCAGCCCCAGCATTTT.

The chain recombines TRBV2 with TRBJ1-3; TRBD1 might be the D (6 bases). CDR1 is SNHLY, CDR2 FYNNEI, per germline. The CDR3 is 14 amino acids. Trimming took 5 bases from V and 2 from J, leaving 10 bases between them. CDR3 region: CASSIWTAGNTIYF. The CDR3, as DNA: TGTGCCAGCAGTATATGGACAGCTGGAAACACCATATATTTT.

The chain combines TRBV6-5 with TRBJ1-2; TRBD1 matches at 9 bases. The V gene end was trimmed by 7 bases and the J gene end by 5 bases; junction bases not matched to a gene: 11. Germline V gene data show CDR1 as MNHEY and CDR2 as SVGAGI. This CDR3 comprises 15 residues. This CDR3 reads CASTRTGTGIYGYTF. Here the CDR3 DNA reads TGTGCCAGCACCCGAACCGGGACAGGGATATATGGCTACACCTTC.

The chain combines TRBV9 with TRBJ2-7; 9 bases agree with TRBD1. This CDR3 has 15 amino acids. Germline V lookup: CDR1 SGDLS, CDR2 YYNGEE. V shed 4 bases, J shed 4 bases, and the junction held 9 bases outside the gene matches. CDR3 loop: CASSPPGTGKYEQYF. The CDR3 nucleotides are TGTGCCAGCAGCCCCCCCGGGACAGGGAAATACGAGCAGTACTTC.

This clone has just a few counts. The rearrangement links TRBV7-8 to TRBJ2-5, with D unresolved. The CDR3 contains 13 residues. Germline lookup yields CDR1 SGHVS and CDR2 FQNEAQ. V dropped 3 bases and J dropped 1 base, with 6 bases sitting between them. Here the CDR3 reads CASSFGTQETQYF. The CDR3 DNA sequence: TGTGCCAGCAGCTTCGGTACCCAAGAGACCCAGTACTTC.

The chain links TRBV18 to TRBJ2-2, with D possibly being TRBD1 (6 bases). Germline values: CDR1 KGHSH, CDR2 LQKENI. CDR3 length equals 16 residues. V shed 3 bases and J shed 5 bases, with 16 bases lying between them. Written as DNA, the CDR3 is TGTGCCAGCTCACCTTTGGACAGCCAGGGGACCGGGGAGCTGTTTTTT. Its translation is CASSPLDSQGTGELFF. Full variable domain (missing parts from reference TRBV18 and TRBJ2-2): NAGVMQNPRHLVRRRGQEARLRCSPMKGHSHVYWYRQLPEEGLKFMVYLQKENIIDESGMPKERFSAEFPKEGPSILRIQQVVRGDSAAYFCASSPLDSQGTGELFFGEGSRLTVL.

The gene calls are TRBV18 and TRBJ2-7, with 9 positions matching TRBD1. With 4 bases clipped from V and 6 bases from J, the junction kept 7 bases outside the gene matches. The germline CDR1 and CDR2 sequences are KGHSH and LQKENI. The CDR3 extends over 14 amino acids. CDR3 protein: CASSLRTGDGEQYF. CDR3 bases: TGTGCCAGCTCACTAAGGACAGGGGATGGCGAGCAGTACTTC.

V is TRBV11-2 and J is TRBJ1-2; D is uncertain. With 2 bases removed from V and 0 bases from J, the gap between germline ends came to 19 bases. Germline V gives CDR1 SGHAT, CDR2 FQNNGV. This CDR3 has 18 residues. The CDR3, as DNA: TGTGCCAGCAGCTTAAAAGTCCTCCGGCCGAGGGCTAACTATGGCTACACCTTC. This encodes CASSLKVLRPRANYGYTF.

The chain carries TRBV7-3 and TRBJ2-3; D is ambiguous. The germline V gene encodes CDR1 SGHTA and CDR2 FQGTGA. The CDR3 consists of 14 residues. Trimming took off 1 base at V and 4 bases at J, with 9 bases between the two ends. The CDR3 loop is CASSLSSQADTQYF. The CDR3 DNA sequence: TGTGCCAGCAGCTTAAGTTCGCAGGCAGATACGCAGTATTTT.

This chain joins TRBV5-6 and TRBJ1-1; tentatively, D is TRBD1 (6 bases). V was cut by 1 base and J by 3 bases, with 13 bases left in between. The CDR3 totals 15 residues. CDR1 and CDR2 from the germline V gene are SGHDT and YYEEEE. CDR3 DNA sequence: TGTGCCAGCAGCTTGCGAACAGGGAAGGACACTGAAGCTTTCTTT. Protein sequence: CASSLRTGKDTEAFF.

V is TRBV19 and J is TRBJ1-2, with D possibly being TRBD1 (6 bases). The germline CDR1 and CDR2 sequences are LNHDA and SQIVND (reference sequence). The V gene lost 5 bases and the J gene lost 8 bases, with 9 bases spanning the gap. The CDR3 extends over 11 amino acids. DNA of the CDR3: TGTGCCAGTAGTTACAGGGAAGGCTACACCTTC. This gives the protein CASSYREGYTF.

This clone has only one observation. The chain carries TRBV5-8 and TRBJ2-3, with D maybe TRBD2 (6 bases). The CDR3 totals 12 residues. Trimming stripped 4 bases from V and 11 bases from J, with 14 bases between. CDR1 SGHTS and CDR2 YDEGEE come from the germline V gene. The CDR3 sequence: CASSDGGGRQYF. The CDR3 DNA follows: TGTGCCAGCAGCGACGGGGGTGGCAGGCAGTATTTT.

The chain has TRBV5-1 and TRBJ2-3; 7 bases agree with TRBD1. The CDR3 sequence is 16 residues long. CDR1 SGHRS and CDR2 YFSETQ come from the germline V gene. V was clipped by 2 bases and J by 1 base; unmatched bases: 7. The CDR3 DNA reads as TGCGCCAGCAGCTTACAGGGGTATGGGGGCACAGATACGCAGTATTTT. This gives the protein CASSLQGYGGTDTQYF.

J is TRBJ1-4 and V is TRBV29-1; D perhaps matches TRBD1 (5 bases). CDR3 length: 15 residues. Trimming left V 3 bases short and J 7 bases short, with 18 bases between. CDR1 and CDR2 from the germline V gene are SQVTM and ANQGSEA. The CDR3 sequence is CSVEPTGGRGEKLFF. The CDR3 region has the DNA TGCAGCGTTGAGCCCACCGGGGGAAGGGGTGAAAAACTGTTTTTT.

The chain employs TRBV10-1 and TRBJ2-2; 11 nucleotides agree with TRBD2. The CDR3 consists of 16 residues. Germline values: CDR1 WNHNN, CDR2 SYGVQD (reference sequence). The V gene end was trimmed by 6 bases and the J gene end by 0 bases; junction bases not matched to a gene: 3. The DNA of the CDR3 is TGCGCCAGCAGCGTTAGCGGGGGGGCGAACACCGGGGAGCTGTTTTTT. Its protein is CASSVSGGANTGELFF.

This clone came up once. The chain employs TRBV9 and TRBJ2-2; 8 positions agree with TRBD1. The length of the CDR3 is 13 residues. V shed 7 bases and J 7 bases; nucleotides not matched to a gene: 6. Looked up from germline, CDR1 is SGDLS and CDR2 is YYNGEE. CDR3 sequence: CASAPGGIGELFF. CDR3 DNA: TGTGCCAGCGCGCCAGGGGGCATCGGGGAGCTGTTTTTT.

The V and J genes are TRBV19 and TRBJ2-7; maybe TRBD1 (5 bases). Germline CDR1 LNHDA, CDR2 SQIVND (reference sequence). Trimming stripped 5 bases from V and 0 bases from J, with 14 bases between. The CDR3 consists of 15 residues. CDR3 residues: CASSSGWLSSYEQYF. The DNA for the CDR3 is TGTGCCAGTAGTTCAGGGTGGCTGAGCTCCTACGAGCAGTACTTC.

This chain uses TRBV18 with TRBJ1-4; perhaps TRBD1 as D (6 bases). Trimming pared 3 bases from V and 8 bases from J, leaving 10 bases between. CDR1 is KGHSH, CDR2 LQKENI, per germline. This CDR3 has 13 residues. The CDR3, as DNA: TGTGCCAGCTCACCGGGGGCGCAGGAAAAACTGTTTTTT. Its protein is CASSPGAQEKLFF. The entire variable domain, with the rest obtained from reference TRBV18 and TRBJ1-4, is as follows: NAGVMQNPRHLVRRRGQEARLRCSPMKGHSHVYWYRQLPEEGLKFMVYLQKENIIDESGMPKERFSAEFPKEGPSILRIQQVVRGDSAAYFCASSPGAQEKLFFGSGTQLSVL.

This clone was recorded once. The J gene is TRBJ2-7, the V gene TRBV10-1; D is perhaps TRBD2 (5 bases). Germline V lookup: CDR1 WNHNN, CDR2 SYGVQD (reference sequence). The CDR3 extends over 14 amino acids. Trimming took 0 bases from V and 1 from J, leaving 7 bases between them. This CDR3 reads CASSESRGSYEQYF. Here the CDR3 DNA reads TGCGCCAGCAGTGAGTCGAGAGGGTCCTACGAGCAGTACTTC.

Here the CDR3 reads CSVVGGGGETQYF. The CDR3 DNA reads as TGCAGCGTTGTAGGAGGAGGTGGGGAGACCCAGTACTTC. J is TRBJ2-5 and V is TRBV29-1; a possible D gene is TRBD2 (5 bases). V was trimmed by 4 bases and J by 5 bases, leaving 14 bases between them. Germline V gene lookup returns CDR1 SQVTM and CDR2 ANQGSEA. The CDR3 is 13 residues long.

V and J are TRBV4-1 and TRBJ2-6, with D possibly TRBD1 on 5 matching bases. Germline V gene sequence: CDR1 MGHRA, CDR2 YSYEKL. The CDR3 length is 13 residues. Trimming took 6 bases from V and 2 from J, leaving 5 bases between them. The CDR3 protein is CASRGAGANVLTF. The DNA for the CDR3 is TGCGCCAGCAGAGGGGCTGGGGCCAACGTCCTGACTTTC.

The chain links TRBV5-1 to TRBJ1-3; D unclear. The CDR3 is 14 amino acids. Germline lookup yields CDR1 SGHRS and CDR2 YFSETQ. Deletions cut 5 bases from V and 0 bases from J, with 9 bases between. DNA for the CDR3: TGCGCCAGCAGGCCAGGTTTCTCTGGAAACACCATATATTTT. It codes for CASRPGFSGNTIYF.

This sequence joins TRBV15 and TRBJ1-4, with D unclear. V lost 1 base and J lost 7, with 13 bases in between. This CDR3 is 15 amino acids long. From germline, CDR1 is LNHNV and CDR2 YYDKDF (reference sequence). In nucleotides, the CDR3 is TGTGCCACCAGCAGAGTAAAAGGAGGAAGTGAAAAACTGTTTTTT. Translation: CATSRVKGGSEKLFF. The full variable domain, with the rest looked up from reference TRBV15 and TRBJ1-4, is DAMVIQNPRYQVTQFGKPVTLSCSQTLNHNVMYWYQQKSSQAPKLLFHYYDKDFNNEADTPDNFQSRRPNTSFCFLDIRSPGLGDTAMYLCATSRVKGGSEKLFFGSGTQLSVL.